What follows are 15 T cell receptor beta chains derived from one specimen sequenced in a study of T cells in women clearing cervical HPV infection (dated by TCRdb to 2016 to 2019). Libraries were made using the immunoSEQ multiplex PCR assay. TCRdb mirrors the immuneACCESS table, restricted to in-frame sequences. Some clones are absent from its copies; in checked studies, under half trace to an unresolved V gene, and the reason for the others is unknown. The table held for this sample gives more than 20,000 clones. Over 5.5% of the sample lies in the top ten. The sequencing input was blood buffy coat. The receptors come from a woman between 18 and 69 years old with a cervical HPV16 infection that either progressed to CIN3+ or cleared (not recorded which).

For this clone: The read gets to within 3 residues of the CDR3 end, and the germline J gene fills in the rest. The chain carries TRBV30 and TRBJ1-5; D is undetermined. The CDR3 consists of 13 residues. Germline lookup yields CDR1 GTSNPN and CDR2 SVGIG (reference sequence). Between the trimmed V and J ends, which lost 4 bases and 0 bases, there was a span of 7 bases. The CDR3 sequence is CAWNSNSNQPQHF. The sequenced part of the CDR3 DNA is TGTGCCTGGAACAGTAATAGCAATCAGCCC.

As for this clone: Read data end 3 residues before the CDR3 end; the end is taken from the germline J gene. This chain connects TRBV7-2 to TRBJ1-5; D remains ambiguous. V lost 5 bases, J lost 6 bases, and 11 bases lay in between. The V gene's germline CDR1 is SGHTA and CDR2 FQGNSA. CDR3 size: 13 residues. Partial CDR3 DNA: TGTGCCAGCAGCCAACTCGAGGGTCAGCCC. This sequence encodes CASSQLEGQP. In full, the CDR3 is CASSQLEGQPQHF.

As regards this clone: The CDR3 extends 3 residues past the end of the read, so its final part is completed from the germline J gene. The chain has TRBV29-1 and TRBJ2-1; 11 bases are a match to TRBD2. Trimming cost V 4 bases and J 7 bases; bases outside gene matches: 0. This CDR3 has 12 residues. Germline V lookup: CDR1 SQVTM, CDR2 ANQGSEA. Incomplete CDR3 DNA: TGCAGCGTTGGACTAGCGGGGAATGAG. Translation gives CSVGLAGNE. Given in full, the CDR3 is CSVGLAGNEQFF.

Comments on this clone: The CDR3 end falls 3 residues outside the read, so it is completed with the germline J gene. The J gene is TRBJ2-3, the V gene TRBV19, with a possible D match to TRBD1 (5 bases). Per germline, CDR1 LNHDA and CDR2 SQIVND (reference sequence). The CDR3 covers 14 residues. CDR3 sequence: CASSTRQLVQPQYF. CDR3 DNA (partial): TGTGCCAGTAGTACACGACAGTTGGTGCAGCCG.

In the case of this clone: The read stops 3 residues short of the end of the CDR3; the missing end is completed from the germline J gene. The chain uses TRBV7-9 and TRBJ1-2; weak D call: TRBD1 (5 bases). CDR3 length: 12 residues. CDR1 and CDR2 from the germline V gene are SEHNR and FQNEAQ (reference sequence). The CDR3 sequence: CASGTSTDTYTF. The DNA read from the CDR3 is TGTGCCAGCGGGACTAGCACAGATACC.

As to this clone: The read comes to an end 3 residues before the CDR3 does, leaving the germline J gene to fill in the end. The chain has TRBV7-9 and TRBJ2-5; 8 nucleotides match TRBD2. V was clipped by 5 bases and J by 5 bases; unmatched bases: 10. The CDR3 contains 15 residues. Germline CDR1 reads SEHNR; CDR2 reads FQNEAQ (reference sequence). CDR3 loop: CASSPPAGVRETQYF. Partial CDR3 DNA: TGTGCCAGCAGCCCCCCAGCGGGAGTAAGGGAGACC.

As to this clone: The read is 3 residues too short to cover the CDR3 end, so that end is filled in from the germline J gene. The rearrangement uses TRBV7-6 and TRBJ2-2; TRBD2 matches 8 bases. The V gene end was trimmed by 5 bases and the J gene end by 1 base; junction bases not matched to a gene: 3. The CDR3 runs 15 residues. Germline loops: CDR1 SGHVS, CDR2 FNYEAQ. CDR3: CASSLSGGNTGELFF. Partial CDR3 DNA: TGTGCCAGCAGCCTGAGCGGGGGGAACACCGGGGAG.

In regard to this clone: The read finishes 3 residues shy of the CDR3 end, and the germline J gene is used to complete it. Other nucleotide sequences in the sample specify the same CDR3. V usage is TRBV18 and J usage is TRBJ2-5, with 8 bases fitting TRBD2. The CDR3 has 13 amino acids. The germline V gene encodes CDR1 KGHSH and CDR2 LQKENI. Germline trimming cut 4 bases from V and 5 bases from J; bases unmatched to any gene: 3. The CDR3 sequence is CASSQTSEETQYF. The part of the CDR3 DNA that was read is TGTGCCAGCTCACAGACTAGCGAGGAGACC. The entire variable domain, with the rest obtained from reference TRBV18 and TRBJ2-5, is as follows: NAGVMQNPRHLVRRRGQEARLRCSPMKGHSHVYWYRQLPEEGLKFMVYLQKENIIDESGMPKERFSAEFPKEGPSILRIQQVVRGDSAAYFCASSQTSEETQYFGPGTRLLVL.

Of note for this clone: The junction differs from germline at one of its ends, possibly a read error. The CDR3 goes on 3 residues after the read ends, and that part is filled in from the germline J gene. The chain combines TRBV7-9 with TRBJ2-1, with TRBD1 identical over 7 bases. This CDR3 is 13 amino acids long. Germline V gene data show CDR1 as SEHNR and CDR2 as FQNEAQ (reference sequence). The CDR3 bases that were read are TGTGCCAGCCGCTTTGAGGGGGCCTATGAG. Translating gives CASRFEGAYE. The full CDR3 protein reads CASRFEGAYEQFF.

For this clone: Read sequence stops 3 residues before the CDR3 end, and the germline J gene provides the missing end. The rearrangement links TRBV19 to TRBJ2-6; D gene unclear. There are 17 residues in the CDR3. V shed 0 bases and J shed 1 base, with 10 bases lying between them. From germline, CDR1 is LNHDA and CDR2 SQIVND (reference sequence). The CDR3 here is CASSIDRVASGANVLTF. CDR3 DNA, as far as it was read: TGTGCCAGTAGTATAGACCGGGTGGCTTCTGGGGCCAACGTC.

About this clone itself: Read coverage stops 3 residues before the CDR3 terminus; the germline J gene supplies the remainder. V is TRBV14 and J is TRBJ2-7, with 15 bases identical to TRBD2. The CDR3 extends over 17 amino acids. Germline assignment: CDR1 SGHDN and CDR2 FVKESK. The junction had 6 bases not matched to a gene; V was cut back by 4 bases and J by 2 bases. Partial CDR3 DNA: TGTGCCAGCAGCCCGGGACTAGCGGGAGGAGGAGCCTACGAG. Translating it yields CASSPGLAGGGAYE. In full, the CDR3 is CASSPGLAGGGAYEQYF.

A note on this clone: The CDR3 is cut off 3 residues early in the read; its end comes from the germline J gene. The rearrangement uses TRBV20-1 and TRBJ2-2, with 14 bases aligning to TRBD2. Per the germline V gene, CDR1 is DFQATT and CDR2 is SNEGSKA (reference sequence). The CDR3 covers 15 residues. J gave up 7 bases and V 6 bases, and 7 bases lay outside the gene matches. Incomplete CDR3 DNA: TGCAGTGCAAAAGGACTAGCGGGAGGTTTCGGGGAG. Its translation: CSAKGLAGGFGE. The full CDR3 reads CSAKGLAGGFGELFF.

Worth noting for this clone: Germline and junction disagree at one end, which may indicate a read error. The observed sequence ends 3 residues before the CDR3 terminus, with the missing tail filled in from the germline J gene. Other DNA variants within this sample encode the same CDR3. The gene calls are TRBV13 and TRBJ1-3; 7 positions match TRBD1. The CDR3 length is 15 residues. Germline loops: CDR1 PRHDT, CDR2 FYEKMQ (reference sequence). The covered CDR3 bases are TGTGCCAGCAGCTCAGACAGGGACTCTGGAAACACG. As protein: CASSSDRDSGNT. The CDR3 as a whole reads CASSSDRDSGNTIYF.

Concerning this clone itself: Read coverage stops 3 residues before the CDR3 terminus; the germline J gene supplies the remainder. The rearrangement joins TRBV4-2 to TRBJ2-7; 10 nucleotides line up with TRBD1. The germline V gene has CDR1 LGHNA and CDR2 YNFKEQ. J gave up 3 bases and V 0 bases, and 2 bases lay outside the gene matches. CDR3 length: 15 residues. CDR3 DNA (partial): TGTGCCAGCAGCCAAGATGGGACAGGGGTCTACGAG. Encoded protein: CASSQDGTGVYE. Given in full, the CDR3 is CASSQDGTGVYEQYF.

The CDR3 here is CASSFGDRSSPLFF. The covered CDR3 bases are TGTGCCAGCAGCTTCGGGGACAGGTCTTCACCA. V is TRBV11-2 and J is TRBJ1-4, with TRBD1 matching 8 bases. Read coverage stops 3 residues before the CDR3 terminus; the germline J gene supplies the remainder. The germline V gene has CDR1 SGHAT and CDR2 FQNNGV. The CDR3 spans 14 residues. Full variable domain (rest looked up from reference TRBV11-2 and TRBJ1-4): EAGVAQSPRYKIIEKRQSVAFWCNPISGHATLYWYQQILGQGPKLLIQFQNNGVVDDSQLPKDRFSAERLKGVDSTLKIQPAKLEDSAVYLCASSFGDRSSPLFFGSGTQLSVL.